Listed here are 20 T cell receptor beta chains from one sample, sequenced in a study of cytomegalovirus exposure and HLA in healthy donors. The data were produced by immunoSEQ multiplex PCR, yet TCRdb's version contains in-frame clones alone and is incomplete. The data show some 130,000 clones, approximately 82% seen once. Sequencing was performed on PBMCs. All receptors derive from a man aged 30 to 45 in good health and CMV-seropositive.

V and J are TRBV5-1 and TRBJ2-2; TRBD2 matches at 9 bases. J was trimmed by 0 bases and V by 0 bases; bases with no gene match: 9. This CDR3 has 19 amino acids. CDR1 and CDR2 from the germline V gene are SGHRS and YFSETQ. The CDR3 DNA follows: TGCGCCAGCAGCTTGGCAGGAGTTGGCGGGAGGGCGAACACCGGGGAGCTGTTTTTT. It encodes CASSLAGVGGRANTGELFF. The full variable domain, completed using reference TRBV5-1 and TRBJ2-2, is KAGVTQTPRYLIKTRGQQVTLSCSPISGHRSVSWYQQTPGQGLQFLFEYFSETQRNKGNFPGRFSGRQFSNSRSEMNVSTLELGDSALYLCASSLAGVGGRANTGELFFGEGSRLTVL.

This clone has just one count. The same CDR3 also results from other DNA sequences found in this sample. The CDR3 is CASSPGQYTEAFF. DNA for the CDR3: TGTGCCAGCAGCCCCGGACAGTACACTGAAGCTTTCTTT. V gene TRBV7-9 combines with J gene TRBJ1-1, with D possibly being TRBD1 (6 bases). This CDR3 has 13 amino acids. The V gene's germline CDR1 is SEHNR and CDR2 FQNEAQ (reference sequence). Trimming stripped 5 bases from V and 3 bases from J, with 10 bases between.

Here the CDR3 DNA reads TGTGCCAGCAGCTTAGATGTACAGGGGGTTGGCGGCTACACCTTC. Protein: CASSLDVQGVGGYTF. The chain joins TRBV11-2 to TRBJ1-2; the match to TRBD1 covers 8 bases. V lost 0 bases, J lost 8 bases, and 8 bases stayed unmatched. The germline gives CDR1 SGHAT, CDR2 FQNNGV. The CDR3 runs 15 residues.

The rearrangement links TRBV5-1 to TRBJ2-3; TRBD1 agrees at 10 bases. There are 16 residues in the CDR3. CDR1 SGHRS and CDR2 YFSETQ come from the germline V gene. V lost 3 bases to trimming and J lost 3 bases; unmatched junction nucleotides: 7. The CDR3 loop is CASSSFGTGVTDTQYF. The CDR3 bases are TGCGCCAGCAGCTCTTTCGGGACAGGGGTGACAGATACGCAGTATTTT.

V usage is TRBV9 and J usage is TRBJ1-2, with 7 bases that match TRBD1. Trimming took 3 bases from V and 2 from J; bases not matched to a gene: 1. Germline V gives CDR1 SGDLS, CDR2 YYNGEE. This CDR3 is built from 13 residues. DNA for the CDR3: TGTGCCAGCAGCGCGACAGGGAACTATGGCTACACCTTC. It is translated as CASSATGNYGYTF.

The CDR3 nucleotides are TGTGCCAGCAGTTCGGCTAGCAATGAGCAGTTCTTC. Its translation: CASSSASNEQFF. V usage is TRBV2 and J usage is TRBJ2-1; D gene uncertain. V lost 5 bases, J lost 6 bases, and 8 bases lay in between. The CDR3 is made up of 12 amino acids. CDR1 is SNHLY and CDR2 is FYNNEI in the germline V gene.

The V gene is TRBV27, the J gene TRBJ2-1; maybe TRBD2 (7 bases). Trimming left V 2 bases short and J 5 bases short, with 16 bases between. CDR1 and CDR2 (germline): MNHEY, SMNVEV (reference sequence). This CDR3 contains 16 residues. The CDR3 nucleotides are TGTGCCAGCAGTTTAGGGGGGGGGCGGTTGGACAATGAGCAGTTCTTC. It codes for CASSLGGGRLDNEQFF.

The V gene is TRBV15, the J gene TRBJ1-3; D gene uncertain. CDR3 length: 15 amino acids. Germline CDR1 LNHNV, CDR2 YYDKDF (reference sequence). With 3 bases removed from V and 1 base from J, the gap between germline ends came to 10 bases. CDR3 sequence: CATSRTLGSGNTIYF. CDR3 coding DNA: TGTGCCACCAGCAGGACTCTAGGATCTGGAAACACCATATATTTT.

The CDR3 bases are TGTGCCAGCAGTGAACGGGACAAAGATGGCTACACCTTC. This sequence encodes CASSERDKDGYTF. The chain is built from TRBV6-1 and TRBJ1-2; perhaps TRBD1 as D (6 bases). The CDR3 consists of 13 residues. Germline V CDR1 and CDR2: MNHNS, SASEGT. V shed 2 bases and J shed 6 bases, with 10 bases lying between them.

This sequence joins TRBV7-9 and TRBJ2-2, with 14 positions matching TRBD2. Germline V gene sequence: CDR1 SEHNR, CDR2 FQNEAQ (reference sequence). The CDR3 is made up of 17 amino acids. V gave up 6 bases and J gave up 1 base; unmatched junction bases: 4. As DNA, the CDR3 is TGTGCCAGCAGTCCTGGACTAGCGGGGGGGAACACCGGGGAGCTGTTTTTT. Its protein product is CASSPGLAGGNTGELFF.

CDR3: CASSSTGMGSYGYTF. CDR3 nucleotides: TGTGCCAGCAGCTCTACAGGGATGGGAAGCTATGGCTACACCTTC. The rearrangement uses TRBV5-4 and TRBJ1-2; D perhaps matches TRBD1 (6 bases). This CDR3 contains 15 residues. Deletions cut 3 bases from V and 4 bases from J, with 16 bases between. Germline CDR1 is SGHNT and CDR2 is YYREEE (reference sequence).

This clone appeared a single time. The genes are TRBV5-4 and TRBJ2-7; 11 bases agree with TRBD2. V lost 4 bases and J lost 6; bases outside the gene matches: 12. The CDR3 has 16 residues. CDR1 is SGHNT, CDR2 YYREEE, per germline (reference sequence). CDR3 sequence: CASSPPGLAGGGEQYF. The CDR3 coding sequence is TGTGCCAGCAGCCCCCCCGGGCTAGCGGGAGGAGGCGAGCAGTACTTC. The full variable domain, in which reference TRBV5-4 and TRBJ2-7 provide the parts outside the CDR3, is ETGVTQSPTHLIKTRGQQVTLRCSSQSGHNTVSWYQQALGQGPQFIFQYYREEENGRGNFPPRFSGLQFPNYSSELNVNALELDDSALYLCASSPPGLAGGGEQYFGPGTRLTVT.

The chain combines TRBV4-3 with TRBJ1-5; D ambiguous. Between the trimmed V and J ends, which lost 0 bases and 4 bases, there was a span of 10 bases. Germline V lookup: CDR1 LGHNA, CDR2 YSLEER. This CDR3 has 15 residues. CDR3 loop: CASSQDGSGNQPQHF. The CDR3 DNA sequence: TGCGCCAGCAGCCAAGACGGATCGGGTAATCAGCCCCAGCATTTT.

V usage is TRBV10-3 and J usage is TRBJ1-6; D perhaps matches TRBD1 (5 bases). From germline, CDR1 is ENHRY and CDR2 SYGVKD. Deletions cut 0 bases from V and 10 bases from J, with 13 bases between. The CDR3 is 15 amino acids. DNA for the CDR3: TGTGCCATCAGTGAGTCGTGGGGGGATGACTCACCCCTCCACTTT. It encodes CAISESWGDDSPLHF.

This clone was detected a few times. CDR3 coding DNA: TGTGCCAGCTGGCCCGACGGGAGCGCCTACGAGCAGTACTTC. Amino acid sequence: CASWPDGSAYEQYF. This chain connects TRBV28 to TRBJ2-7, with D possibly TRBD2 on 6 matching bases. The length of the CDR3 is 14 residues. The germline V gene encodes CDR1 MDHEN and CDR2 SYDVKM. V was shortened by 8 bases and J by 2 bases, with 16 bases between the two germline ends.

The chain is built from TRBV6-5 and TRBJ2-3, with 8 bases fitting TRBD2. The length of the CDR3 is 14 residues. V dropped 8 bases and J dropped 0; count of bases not matched to a gene: 4. Looked up from germline, CDR1 is MNHEY and CDR2 is SVGAGI. The CDR3 loop is CASGASGSTDTQYF. Written as DNA, the CDR3 is TGTGCCAGCGGGGCTAGCGGGAGCACAGATACGCAGTATTTT.

This clone has just one count. This chain joins TRBV5-1 and TRBJ1-3; D may be TRBD1 (5 bases). Trimming stripped 6 bases from V and 4 bases from J, with 14 bases between. CDR3 size: 14 residues. The germline V gene has CDR1 SGHRS and CDR2 YFSETQ. The CDR3 DNA is TGCGCCAGCAAGGAGGGGCCCCGCGGAAACACCATATATTTT. Translation gives CASKEGPRGNTIYF.

The CDR3 is CASSQGVQVEAFF. The CDR3 coding sequence is TGTGCCAGCAGCCAAGGGGTGCAGGTTGAAGCTTTCTTT. The chain links TRBV14 to TRBJ1-1; D is unclear. The V end was cut by 1 base, the J end by 7 bases, with 10 bases between. Germline CDR1 reads SGHDN; CDR2 reads FVKESK. This CDR3 spans 13 amino acids.

This clone was seen only once. The CDR3: CASSSGQTYQPQHF. The CDR3 region has the DNA TGTGCCAGCAGTTCAGGACAGACCTATCAGCCCCAGCATTTT. The J gene is TRBJ1-5, the V gene TRBV6-5, with a possible D match to TRBD1 (6 bases). V was clipped by 4 bases and J by 5 bases, with 12 bases between them. Germline V gives CDR1 MNHEY, CDR2 SVGAGI. This CDR3 is 14 amino acids long.

The chain recombines TRBV4-2 with TRBJ2-3; D not resolved. The germline gives CDR1 LGHNA, CDR2 YNFKEQ. The CDR3 consists of 14 residues. V dropped 1 base and J dropped 6 bases, with 11 bases sitting between them. The CDR3 region is CASSQAEAADTQYF. CDR3 nucleotide sequence: TGTGCCAGCAGCCAAGCCGAAGCCGCCGATACGCAGTATTTT.